This entry concerns a single T cell receptor beta chain. This specimen belongs to a study of OX40 agonist ivuxolimab in advanced cancers. Whole-study context: The treatment was a fully human IgG2 OX40 agonist, ivuxolimab.

The table came from immunoSEQ multiplex PCR; TCRdb's copy has only in-frame clones and leaves some out. The data contain roughly 70,000 clones, about 86% of them singletons. Germline CDR1 is MNHNS and CDR2 is SASEGT. The CDR3 loop spans 14 amino acids. V dropped 8 bases and J dropped 0 bases, with 11 bases sitting between them. The sequence came from an adult with an advanced solid tumor such as melanoma, head and neck, liver or kidney cancer. The chain uses TRBV6-1 and TRBJ1-3, with unresolved D. The sequenced sample was CD4+ or CD8+ T cells sorted from blood, obtained in a trial of the OX40 agonist ivuxolimab. For the CDR3, the DNA is TGTGCCAGCGCTAGCGATTTCTCTGGAAACACCATATATTTT. It encodes CASASDFSGNTIYF.